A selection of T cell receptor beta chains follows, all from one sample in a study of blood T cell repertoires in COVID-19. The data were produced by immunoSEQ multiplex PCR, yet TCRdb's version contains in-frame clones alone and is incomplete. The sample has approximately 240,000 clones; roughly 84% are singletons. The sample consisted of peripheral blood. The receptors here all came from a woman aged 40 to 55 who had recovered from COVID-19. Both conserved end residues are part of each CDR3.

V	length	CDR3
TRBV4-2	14	CASSLTTGNEKLFF
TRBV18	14	CASSPGTSGYEQYF
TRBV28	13	CASRKELAAGQYF
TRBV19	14	CASSIPGGGETQYF
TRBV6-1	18	CASSEYGRGLSRTGELFF
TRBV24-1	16	CATSDPKGAGTDTQYF
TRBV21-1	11	CASSFREKLFF
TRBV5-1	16	CASSRDSPRGRETQYF
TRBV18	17	CASSPLRQGTTNEKLFF
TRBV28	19	CASSLRDRGLVYGSYEQYF
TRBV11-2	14	CASSLRLIQGEQYF
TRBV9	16	CASSVRGSGTRETQYF
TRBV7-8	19	CASSFVAGGDYADKNIQYF
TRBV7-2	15	CASRRSGISTDTQYF
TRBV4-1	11	CASSAGTGEIF
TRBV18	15	CASSPIGTQNTEAFF
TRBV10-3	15	CAISEGTTLGREQYF